Listed below are T cell receptor beta chains from one sample, sequenced in a study of cytomegalovirus exposure and HLA in healthy donors. Assay used: immunoSEQ multiplex PCR; TCRdb lists only in-frame clones, some missing. The sample has about 130,000 clones; approximately 79% are singletons. Sequences were obtained from PBMCs. Receptors were obtained from a man between 18 and 29 years old in good health and CMV-seropositive. The CDR3 runs from the conserved cysteine through the conserved F or W. A D gene is named only where the DNA matches it firmly. Clone sizes are given selectively: once, few, many, or a class where the clone is expanded.

v_gene	abundance	d_gene	j_gene	CDR3aa	CDR3nt
TRBV5-6	NA	NA	TRBJ1-1	CASSLIRGRDISLAFF	TGTGCCAGCAGCTTGATCCGCGGTCGGGACATATCCCTAGCTTTCTTT
TRBV6-5	NA	TRBD1	TRBJ1-1	CASSGTASNTEAFF	TGTGCCAGCAGTGGGACAGCTTCGAACACTGAAGCTTTCTTT
TRBV27	few	NA	TRBJ2-1	CASSLSLVLNEQFF	TGTGCCAGCAGTTTAAGTCTAGTACTTAACGAGCAGTTCTTC
TRBV4-2	few	NA	TRBJ2-1	CASSQDKHREQFF	TGTGCCAGCAGCCAAGACAAGCATCGTGAGCAGTTCTTC
TRBV28	NA	TRBD1	TRBJ2-7	CASRTGQPPYEQYF	TGTGCCAGCAGGACGGGACAGCCACCCTACGAGCAGTACTTC
TRBV5-4	few	NA	TRBJ1-3	CASSLAGTPGNTIYF	TGTGCCAGCAGCTTGGCGGGAACTCCTGGAAACACCATATATTTT
TRBV6-1	few	NA	TRBJ2-3	CASRIATRTDTQYF	TGTGCCAGCAGGATAGCGACGCGCACAGATACGCAGTATTTT
TRBV6-6	NA	NA	TRBJ2-7	CASSYPTNLQGNEQYF	TGTGCCAGCAGTTACCCCACTAACCTACAGGGTAACGAGCAGTACTTC
TRBV4-1	few	NA	TRBJ1-6	CASSQESGERTSYNSPLHF	TGCGCCAGCAGCCAGGAGAGCGGGGAACGAACCTCCTATAATTCACCCCTCCACTTT
TRBV4-1	NA	NA	TRBJ1-1	CASSRRDRDTEAFF	TGCGCCAGCAGCCGCAGGGATCGGGACACTGAAGCCTTCTTT
TRBV5-1	NA	TRBD1	TRBJ1-1	CASSASTGRGTEAFF	TGCGCCAGCAGCGCTTCGACAGGGCGGGGAACTGAAGCTTTCTTT
TRBV28	NA	NA	TRBJ1-1	CATHTNLNTEAFF	TGTGCCACCCACACGAACCTGAACACTGAAGCTTTCTTT
TRBV10-3	NA	NA	TRBJ1-5	CAISVAGVGQPQHF	TGTGCCATCAGTGTGGCGGGGGTTGGACAGCCCCAGCATTTT
TRBV4-1	NA	NA	TRBJ2-3	CASSQDPPGGRTDTQYF	TGCGCCAGCAGCCAAGATCCCCCAGGGGGGCGCACAGATACGCAGTATTTT
TRBV7-9	NA	TRBD1	TRBJ2-4	CASSPMTGGIPKNIQYF	TGTGCCAGCAGCCCTATGACAGGGGGCATACCCAAAAACATTCAGTACTTC
TRBV10-3	NA	NA	TRBJ1-2	CAISATGPNYGYTF	TGTGCCATCAGTGCGACAGGACCTAACTATGGCTACACCTTC
TRBV29-1	few	TRBD1	TRBJ2-7	CSVEDRQGTYEQYF	TGCAGCGTTGAAGATAGACAGGGGACCTACGAGCAGTACTTC
TRBV2	few	NA	TRBJ2-5	CASTDRKETQYF	TGTGCCAGCACTGACAGGAAAGAGACCCAGTACTTC
TRBV4-1	NA	TRBD1	TRBJ2-7	CASSQDWDGTGVYEQYF	TGCGCCAGCAGCCAAGATTGGGACGGGACAGGGGTCTACGAGCAGTACTTC
TRBV29-1	NA	TRBD2	TRBJ2-4	CSVEEWEGLNIQYF	TGCAGCGTTGAAGAATGGGAGGGACTAAACATTCAGTACTTC
TRBV12-5	NA	NA	TRBJ1-5	CASGRGGNQPQHF	TGTGCTAGTGGCCGGGGGGGCAATCAGCCCCAGCATTTT
TRBV28	few	TRBD1	TRBJ2-7	CASSFGDRELYEQYF	TGTGCCAGCAGTTTTGGGGACAGGGAATTATACGAGCAGTACTTC
TRBV27	few	NA	TRBJ1-5	CASSLRSGNQPQHF	TGTGCCAGCAGTTTGCGGTCGGGCAATCAGCCCCAGCATTTT
TRBV5-4	NA	NA	TRBJ2-1	CASSFVSYNEQFF	TGTGCCAGCAGCTTCGTGTCCTACAATGAGCAGTTCTTC
TRBV27	NA	TRBD1	TRBJ1-2	CASSLKAGGGYGYTF	TGTGCCAGCAGTTTAAAGGCAGGGGGAGGCTATGGCTACACCTTC
TRBV6-5	NA	TRBD2	TRBJ2-5	CASSYRDGRQETQYF	TGTGCCAGCAGTTACAGGGACGGGAGGCAAGAGACCCAGTACTTC